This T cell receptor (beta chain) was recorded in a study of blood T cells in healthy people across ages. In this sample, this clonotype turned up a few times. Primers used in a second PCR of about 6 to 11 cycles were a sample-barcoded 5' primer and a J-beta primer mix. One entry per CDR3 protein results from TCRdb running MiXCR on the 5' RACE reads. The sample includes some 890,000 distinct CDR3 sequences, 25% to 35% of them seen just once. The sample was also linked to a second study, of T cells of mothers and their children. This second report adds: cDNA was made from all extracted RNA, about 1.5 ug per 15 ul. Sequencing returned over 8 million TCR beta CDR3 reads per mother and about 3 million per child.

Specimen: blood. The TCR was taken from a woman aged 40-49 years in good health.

DNA for the CDR3: TGCAGTGCTAAAAAAGAAGGGGATCAGCCCCAGCATTTT. It specifies CSAKKEGDQPQHF. The J gene is TRBJ1-5, the V gene TRBV20-1, with D possibly matching TRBD1 (5 bases). The CDR3 totals 13 residues. Trimming removed 4 bases at V and 5 bases at J, with 12 bases between. CDR1 is DFQATT, CDR2 SNEGSKA, per germline (reference sequence).